Listed below are T cell receptor beta chains from one sample, sequenced in a study of blood T cells in healthy people across ages. TCRdb recomputed calls from the 5' RACE reads with MiXCR, one row per CDR3 protein. The table records about 930,000 distinct CDR3 sequences, 25% to 30% of them present only once. This same sample was also part of a study on T cells of mothers and their children.

The sequencing input was blood. These receptors all come from a woman aged 40 to 50 in good health. CDR3s include the opening cysteine and the closing phenylalanine or tryptophan. D genes are given only for firm matches. Clone size appears in some rows only: once, few, many, or a class for an expanded clone.

d_gene: TRBD1
j_gene: TRBJ1-1
v_gene: TRBV28
abundance: NA
len: 15
CDR3aa: CASLTPRTGGAEAFF
CDR3nt: TGTGCCAGCCTCACCCCCCGGACAGGAGGGGCGGAAGCTTTCTTT

d_gene: NA
j_gene: TRBJ2-7
v_gene: TRBV7-8
abundance: few
len: 15
CDR3aa: CASIPFSEGSYEQYF
CDR3nt: TGTGCCAGCATCCCATTTTCAGAGGGTTCCTACGAGCAGTACTTC

d_gene: TRBD2
j_gene: TRBJ2-3
v_gene: TRBV20-1
abundance: many
len: 15
CDR3aa: CSARDPQRGSDTQYF
CDR3nt: TGCAGTGCTAGAGATCCTCAGCGGGGGAGCGATACGCAGTATTTT

d_gene: NA
j_gene: TRBJ2-1
v_gene: TRBV28
abundance: NA
len: 14
CDR3aa: CASTQGRSYNEQFF
CDR3nt: TGTGCCAGCACACAGGGCCGATCCTACAATGAGCAGTTCTTC

d_gene: NA
j_gene: TRBJ1-2
v_gene: TRBV6-5
abundance: NA
len: 12
CDR3aa: CASSPTGWGYTF
CDR3nt: TGTGCCAGCAGTCCCACGGGCTGGGGCTACACCTTC

d_gene: TRBD1
j_gene: TRBJ2-2
v_gene: TRBV6-1
abundance: few
len: 16
CDR3aa: CASRRRQGRDTGELFF
CDR3nt: TGTGCCAGCAGGCGAAGACAGGGGCGGGACACCGGGGAGCTGTTTTTT

d_gene: TRBD2
j_gene: TRBJ2-3
v_gene: TRBV7-6
abundance: few
len: 15
CDR3aa: CASTLGTSGTDTQYF
CDR3nt: TGTGCCAGCACTCTCGGGACTAGTGGCACAGATACGCAGTATTTT

d_gene: NA
j_gene: TRBJ2-7
v_gene: TRBV9
abundance: many
len: 15
CDR3aa: CASSLAGTPDYEQYF
CDR3nt: TGTGCCAGCAGCTTAGCCGGGACTCCCGACTACGAGCAGTACTTC

d_gene: TRBD2
j_gene: TRBJ2-5
v_gene: TRBV20-1
abundance: few
len: 16
CDR3aa: CSAGSWGGRLQETQYF
CDR3nt: TGCAGTGCTGGCTCGTGGGGCGGGAGACTCCAAGAGACCCAGTACTTC

d_gene: NA
j_gene: TRBJ2-1
v_gene: TRBV6-6
abundance: NA
len: 16
CDR3aa: CASSEPTRDLDNEQFF
CDR3nt: TGTGCCAGCAGCGAGCCGACCCGGGACCTTGACAATGAGCAGTTCTTC

d_gene: NA
j_gene: TRBJ2-7
v_gene: TRBV9
abundance: few
len: 16
CDR3aa: CASSPIKGRGYNEQYF
CDR3nt: TGTGCCAGCAGCCCAATCAAGGGCAGGGGCTACAATGAGCAGTACTTC

d_gene: NA
j_gene: TRBJ2-1
v_gene: TRBV27
abundance: many
len: 15
CDR3aa: CASSLWGSSYNEQFF
CDR3nt: TGTGCCAGCAGTTTATGGGGGAGCTCCTACAATGAGCAGTTCTTC

d_gene: NA
j_gene: TRBJ1-2
v_gene: TRBV7-3
abundance: NA
len: 15
CDR3aa: CASSPGVGADYGYTF
CDR3nt: TGTGCCAGCAGCCCGGGGGTAGGGGCGGATTATGGCTACACCTTC

d_gene: TRBD1
j_gene: TRBJ1-6
v_gene: TRBV6-2/TRBV6-3
abundance: NA
len: 20
CDR3aa: CASSYSPRDRGTSYNSPLHF
CDR3nt: TGTGCCAGCAGTTACTCGCCCCGGGACAGGGGGACGTCCTATAATTCACCCCTCCACTTT

d_gene: NA
j_gene: TRBJ1-5
v_gene: TRBV5-1
abundance: NA
len: 14
CDR3aa: CASSLQAGLQPQHF
CDR3nt: TGCGCCAGCAGCTTGCAGGCAGGGCTACAGCCCCAGCATTTT

d_gene: NA
j_gene: TRBJ1-2
v_gene: TRBV6-6
abundance: many
len: 12
CDR3aa: CASRTDGSSYTF
CDR3nt: TGTGCCAGCAGGACCGACGGGTCTAGCTACACCTTC

d_gene: TRBD1
j_gene: TRBJ1-2
v_gene: TRBV10-3
abundance: NA
len: 17
CDR3aa: CAISDPPGQGANYGYTF
CDR3nt: TGTGCCATCAGTGACCCACCGGGACAGGGGGCGAACTATGGCTACACCTTC

d_gene: NA
j_gene: TRBJ2-5
v_gene: TRBV18
abundance: few
len: 13
CDR3aa: CASSPTMYNEQYF
CDR3nt: TGTGCCAGCTCACCGACCATGTACAATGAGCAGTACTTC

d_gene: NA
j_gene: TRBJ1-1
v_gene: TRBV5-6
abundance: NA
len: 14
CDR3aa: CASSLEAARTEAFF
CDR3nt: TGTGCCAGCAGCTTGGAAGCAGCGAGGACTGAAGCTTTCTTT

d_gene: NA
j_gene: TRBJ1-1
v_gene: TRBV12-3/TRBV12-4
abundance: NA
len: 14
CDR3aa: CASSLGADNTEAFF
CDR3nt: TGTGCCAGCAGTTTGGGGGCAGACAACACTGAAGCTTTCTTT

d_gene: NA
j_gene: TRBJ1-4
v_gene: TRBV7-2
abundance: many
len: 16
CDR3aa: CASTANTGTFNEKLFF
CDR3nt: TGTGCCAGCACCGCAAACACCGGGACCTTCAATGAAAAACTGTTTTTT

d_gene: TRBD1
j_gene: TRBJ1-2
v_gene: TRBV20-1
abundance: few
len: 14
CDR3aa: CSARPPGQGFGYTF
CDR3nt: TGCAGTGCTAGACCACCGGGACAGGGGTTTGGCTACACCTTC

d_gene: NA
j_gene: TRBJ1-3
v_gene: TRBV2
abundance: few
len: 17
CDR3aa: CASSDDRFLGPGNTIYF
CDR3nt: TGTGCCAGCAGTGATGACAGGTTTCTGGGCCCTGGAAACACCATATATTTT

d_gene: NA
j_gene: TRBJ1-2
v_gene: TRBV7-3
abundance: many
len: 14
CDR3aa: CASSYSGNSYGYTF
CDR3nt: TGTGCCAGCAGCTATTCCGGGAACAGCTATGGCTACACCTTC

d_gene: NA
j_gene: TRBJ2-5
v_gene: TRBV29-1
abundance: many
len: 14
CDR3aa: CSVAGTSDQETQYF
CDR3nt: TGCAGCGTTGCTGGGACATCCGACCAAGAGACCCAGTACTTC

d_gene: TRBD1
j_gene: TRBJ1-2
v_gene: TRBV6-1
abundance: few
len: 13
CDR3aa: CASCPDRVKGYTF
CDR3nt: TGTGCCAGCTGCCCCGACAGGGTGAAAGGCTACACCTTC

d_gene: NA
j_gene: TRBJ2-7
v_gene: TRBV9
abundance: few
len: 12
CDR3aa: CASSGGVGEQYF
CDR3nt: TGTGCCAGCAGCGGGGGGGTGGGGGAGCAGTACTTC

d_gene: TRBD1
j_gene: TRBJ2-5
v_gene: TRBV7-2
abundance: many
len: 15
CDR3aa: CASSYGTGRGETQYF
CDR3nt: TGTGCCAGCAGCTACGGGACAGGGCGAGGGGAGACCCAGTACTTC

d_gene: NA
j_gene: TRBJ1-1
v_gene: TRBV7-2
abundance: few
len: 15
CDR3aa: CASSLALGMNTEAFF
CDR3nt: TGTGCCAGCAGCTTAGCTTTGGGGATGAACACTGAAGCTTTCTTT

d_gene: TRBD1
j_gene: TRBJ2-3
v_gene: TRBV28
abundance: once
len: 14
CDR3aa: CASSLTGMLDTQYF
CDR3nt: TGTGCCAGCAGCCTGACAGGGATGTTAGATACGCAGTATTTT

d_gene: NA
j_gene: TRBJ2-7
v_gene: TRBV9
abundance: many
len: 14
CDR3aa: CASSVEQGSYEQYF
CDR3nt: TGTGCCAGCAGCGTAGAGCAGGGCTCCTACGAGCAGTACTTC

d_gene: TRBD1
j_gene: TRBJ2-1
v_gene: TRBV28
abundance: NA
len: 14
CDR3aa: CASSVTGTRGEQFF
CDR3nt: TGTGCCAGCAGCGTGACAGGGACCCGAGGTGAGCAGTTCTTC

d_gene: NA
j_gene: TRBJ2-5
v_gene: TRBV20-1
abundance: many
len: 13
CDR3aa: CSAGQWDSKTQYF
CDR3nt: TGCAGTGCTGGACAATGGGACTCCAAGACCCAGTACTTC

d_gene: NA
j_gene: TRBJ1-2
v_gene: TRBV29-1
abundance: NA
len: 13
CDR3aa: CSVLTGFDYGYTF
CDR3nt: TGCAGCGTTCTCACAGGGTTTGACTATGGCTACACCTTC

d_gene: NA
j_gene: TRBJ2-3
v_gene: TRBV7-2
abundance: NA
len: 19
CDR3aa: CASSLDALGGAPSTDTQYF
CDR3nt: TGTGCCAGCAGCTTAGACGCTCTAGGGGGAGCCCCCTCCACAGATACGCAGTATTTT

d_gene: NA
j_gene: TRBJ2-5
v_gene: TRBV11-1
abundance: many
len: 14
CDR3aa: CASSPRQGGETQYF
CDR3nt: TGTGCCAGCAGCCCCCGGCAGGGGGGCGAGACCCAGTACTTC

d_gene: TRBD2
j_gene: TRBJ2-1
v_gene: TRBV28
abundance: many
len: 18
CDR3aa: CASSLSKRLLAGYNEQFF
CDR3nt: TGTGCCAGCAGTTTATCCAAGAGGCTACTAGCGGGGTACAATGAGCAGTTCTTC

d_gene: NA
j_gene: TRBJ2-7
v_gene: TRBV15
abundance: NA
len: 14
CDR3aa: CATSRGGTFYEQYF
CDR3nt: TGTGCCACCAGCAGAGGCGGGACTTTCTACGAGCAGTACTTC

d_gene: NA
j_gene: TRBJ2-7
v_gene: TRBV6-1
abundance: few
len: 16
CDR3aa: CASSEAIGTVMYEQYF
CDR3nt: TGTGCCAGCAGTGAAGCTATAGGGACGGTCATGTACGAGCAGTACTTC

d_gene: NA
j_gene: TRBJ1-1
v_gene: TRBV25-1
abundance: NA
len: 13
CDR3aa: CASRKPGRSEAFF
CDR3nt: TGTGCCAGCAGGAAACCGGGACGGTCTGAAGCTTTCTTT

d_gene: NA
j_gene: TRBJ1-3
v_gene: TRBV7-2
abundance: NA
len: 13
CDR3aa: CASSRGPRNTIYF
CDR3nt: TGTGCCAGCAGTCGGGGGCCAAGAAACACCATATATTTT

d_gene: TRBD1
j_gene: TRBJ1-1
v_gene: TRBV6-2/TRBV6-3
abundance: few
len: 15
CDR3aa: CASSYSAGGNTEAFF
CDR3nt: TGTGCCAGCAGTTACTCGGCAGGGGGGAACACTGAAGCTTTCTTT

d_gene: NA
j_gene: TRBJ2-1
v_gene: TRBV3-1
abundance: NA
len: 16
CDR3aa: CASSQEGGGRNNEQFF
CDR3nt: TGTGCCAGCAGCCAAGAGGGGGGGGGCCGTAACAATGAGCAGTTCTTC

d_gene: NA
j_gene: TRBJ1-5
v_gene: TRBV20-1
abundance: many
len: 14
CDR3aa: CSARSAGSNQPQHF
CDR3nt: TGCAGTGCTAGGTCGGCAGGGAGCAATCAGCCCCAGCATTTT

d_gene: TRBD1
j_gene: TRBJ2-7
v_gene: TRBV5-1
abundance: NA
len: 15
CDR3aa: CASSPTGTGPFEQYF
CDR3nt: TGCGCCAGCAGCCCAACCGGGACAGGGCCCTTCGAGCAGTACTTC

d_gene: NA
j_gene: TRBJ2-5
v_gene: TRBV14
abundance: few
len: 16
CDR3aa: CASSQDETRQGKTQYF
CDR3nt: TGTGCCAGCAGCCAAGATGAGACGCGGCAGGGCAAGACCCAGTACTTC

d_gene: NA
j_gene: TRBJ1-1
v_gene: TRBV7-2
abundance: NA
len: 16
CDR3aa: CASSYRSGDWRTQAFF
CDR3nt: TGTGCCAGCAGTTATAGGTCTGGCGACTGGCGAACCCAAGCTTTCTTT

d_gene: TRBD1
j_gene: TRBJ2-1
v_gene: TRBV5-4
abundance: NA
len: 13
CDR3aa: CASRAGQGNEQFF
CDR3nt: TGTGCCAGCAGGGCTGGACAGGGCAATGAGCAGTTCTTC

d_gene: NA
j_gene: TRBJ1-2
v_gene: TRBV25-1
abundance: few
len: 14
CDR3aa: CASSDRGRATGYTF
CDR3nt: TGTGCCAGCAGTGATCGTGGCAGGGCGACTGGCTACACCTTC

d_gene: NA
j_gene: TRBJ1-4
v_gene: TRBV18
abundance: NA
len: 14
CDR3aa: CASSPDVYNEKLFF
CDR3nt: TGTGCCAGCTCACCTGACGTATATAATGAAAAACTGTTTTTT

d_gene: NA
j_gene: TRBJ2-7
v_gene: TRBV7-2
abundance: many
len: 14
CDR3aa: CASSLLDNNYEQYF
CDR3nt: TGTGCCAGCAGCCTACTGGACAATAACTACGAGCAGTACTTC

d_gene: NA
j_gene: TRBJ1-1
v_gene: TRBV28
abundance: NA
len: 12
CDR3aa: CASIGNWAEAFF
CDR3nt: TGTGCCAGCATAGGTAATTGGGCTGAAGCTTTCTTT

d_gene: TRBD1
j_gene: TRBJ2-7
v_gene: TRBV4-1
abundance: many
len: 13
CDR3aa: CASSWDSSYEQYF
CDR3nt: TGCGCCAGCAGCTGGGACAGTTCCTACGAGCAGTACTTC

d_gene: NA
j_gene: TRBJ2-2
v_gene: TRBV7-2
abundance: NA
len: 15
CDR3aa: CASSLAPRNTGELFF
CDR3nt: TGTGCCAGCAGCTTAGCGCCCCGGAACACCGGGGAGCTGTTTTTT

d_gene: NA
j_gene: TRBJ2-6
v_gene: TRBV28
abundance: NA
len: 16
CDR3aa: CASSPVLSSGANVLTF
CDR3nt: TGTGCCAGCAGTCCTGTACTCAGCTCTGGGGCCAACGTCCTGACTTTC

d_gene: TRBD1
j_gene: TRBJ2-3
v_gene: TRBV25-1
abundance: NA
len: 19
CDR3aa: CASSVTTGRDRISTDTQYF
CDR3nt: TGTGCCAGCAGTGTCACAACGGGGCGGGACAGGATTAGCACAGATACGCAGTATTTT

d_gene: NA
j_gene: TRBJ1-2
v_gene: TRBV12-3/TRBV12-4
abundance: few
len: 12
CDR3aa: CASSFPQTGYTF
CDR3nt: TGTGCCAGCAGTTTCCCTCAGACTGGCTACACCTTC